Described below is a single T cell receptor (beta chain) sequence and its context. Its target is not known. Isolation of CD4+ T cells took place after approximately 10 days of culture. This individual tested PCR-positive for SARS-CoV-2 infection between March and December 2020. All study participants received two doses of BNT162b2 or mRNA-1273 vaccine. These data originate in a study of vaccination effects on CD4 cells after COVID-19. Study-level information: A few convalescent patients underwent early and late post-vaccination sampling. Samples that were drawn after vaccination came a median of 72 days after the second dose.

Using immunoSEQ multiplex PCR, the repertoire was profiled, and TCRdb retains in-frame clones only, with some absent. The top ten hold around 3.5% of the sample, which has some 40,000 clones, over 60% seen once. Study-wide findings and caveats: New vaccine-induced clones were the main type among post-vaccine spike-reactive clones in convalescents.

The CDR3 has 12 residues. The junction had 0 bases not matched to a gene; V was cut back by 1 base and J by 6 bases. Per germline, CDR1 GTSNPN and CDR2 SVGIG (reference sequence). The clonotype was recovered from a human donor who had a prior SARS-CoV-2 infection. V gene TRBV30 combines with J gene TRBJ2-4; TRBD1 aligns across 7 bases. The sequencing here drew on CD4+ T cells from PBMCs cultured without peptide, taken after COVID-19 vaccination. The CDR3 bases are TGTGCCTGGAGTGGACAGGGAAACATTCAGTACTTC. Translation: CAWSGQGNIQYF.